Following are 17 T cell receptor beta chains from one sample sequenced in a study of shared clonotypes between healthy human individuals. Libraries were prepared by immunoSEQ multiplex PCR; TCRdb keeps only in-frame clonotypes and omits some of them. The sample lists roughly 1 million clones; about 74% were seen once. The sequenced sample was memory CD4+ T cells sorted from blood. Subset defined: CD45RA-negative fraction. These receptors all come from a man in his late teens or twenties in good health.

The chain is built from TRBV5-1 and TRBJ2-7; 11 bases agree with TRBD1. Per the germline V gene, CDR1 is SGHRS and CDR2 is YFSETQ. The CDR3 is made up of 17 amino acids. V gave up 4 bases and J gave up 4 bases; unmatched junction bases: 13. The DNA for the CDR3 is TGCGCCAGCAGCCTAAGGACAGGGGGCACAGGGTTTTACGAGCAGTACTTC. Protein sequence: CASSLRTGGTGFYEQYF.

This chain links TRBV23-1 with TRBJ1-3, with TRBD1 matching 7 bases. TRBV23-1 is reported as an ORF; its role is uncertain. Trimming at V came to 5 bases and at J to 2 bases, leaving 9 bases not matched to a gene. CDR3 length equals 16 residues. The CDR3 is CASSGHSGQPGNTIYF. The CDR3 DNA is TGCGCCAGCAGTGGGCACTCGGGACAGCCTGGAAACACCATATATTTT.

The gene calls are TRBV6-4 and TRBJ1-4; weak D call: TRBD1 (5 bases). V shed 5 bases and J shed 7 bases, with 11 bases lying between them. Germline lookup yields CDR1 MRHNA and CDR2 SNTAGT. The CDR3 has 13 residues. CDR3 residues: CASSPLRVEKLFF. CDR3 in DNA: TGTGCCAGCAGTCCCCTCAGGGTTGAAAAACTGTTTTTT.

J is TRBJ1-5 and V is TRBV7-9; D ambiguous. V lost 2 bases to trimming and J lost 4 bases, with 15 bases between them. From germline, CDR1 is SEHNR and CDR2 FQNEAQ (reference sequence). CDR3 length: 16 amino acids. CDR3 protein: CASSLREQNGNQPQHF. DNA for the CDR3: TGTGCCAGCAGCTTACGCGAACAGAACGGGAATCAGCCCCAGCATTTT.

The chain joins TRBV9 to TRBJ1-3, with TRBD1 matching over 8 bases. Germline CDR1 and CDR2: SGDLS and YYNGEE. This CDR3 has 15 amino acids. V lost 3 bases to trimming and J lost 4 bases; unmatched junction nucleotides: 6. The CDR3 loop reads CASSASGTGGNTIYF. The CDR3 region has the DNA TGTGCCAGCAGCGCCTCCGGGACAGGCGGAAACACCATATATTTT.

This chain uses TRBV19 with TRBJ1-4; 11 bases are shared with TRBD1. The germline V gene has CDR1 LNHDA and CDR2 SQIVND (reference sequence). V dropped 1 base and J dropped 6; count of bases not matched to a gene: 1. The CDR3 spans 15 residues. The CDR3 DNA reads as TGTGCCAGTAGTATAGGGACAGGGGGCTATGAAAAACTGTTTTTT. Translating it yields CASSIGTGGYEKLFF.

This clone occurred a few times. In the same sample, other DNA sequences code for this CDR3. The rearrangement joins TRBV5-1 to TRBJ2-5, with D perhaps TRBD1 or TRBD2 (7 bases each). The length of the CDR3 is 14 residues. CDR1 is SGHRS and CDR2 is YFSETQ in the germline V gene. With 4 bases removed from V and 1 base from J, the gap between germline ends came to 11 bases. The CDR3 region has the DNA TGCGCCAGCAGCCGGGGGGACAGCCAAGAGACCCAGTACTTC. Protein product: CASSRGDSQETQYF.

The CDR3 sequence: CASSRSGGLYEQYF. CDR3 DNA sequence: TGTGCCAGCAGCCGAAGCGGGGGACTCTACGAGCAGTACTTC. The chain joins TRBV9 to TRBJ2-7; 8 nucleotides agree with TRBD2. The CDR3 sequence is 14 residues long. The V gene end was trimmed by 4 bases and the J gene end by 3 bases; junction bases not matched to a gene: 6. Per germline, CDR1 SGDLS and CDR2 YYNGEE.

This chain uses TRBV29-1 with TRBJ1-3, with D perhaps matching TRBD1 (6 bases). Trimming left V 7 bases short and J 0 bases short, with 19 bases between. The germline V gene encodes CDR1 SQVTM and CDR2 ANQGSEA. The CDR3 has 16 residues. Here the CDR3 DNA reads TGCAGCGCTCGCCAGGGGTCGTCCCCCTCTGGAAACACCATATATTTT. It codes for CSARQGSSPSGNTIYF.

The CDR3 DNA is TGCGCCAGCAGCACGGGACAGGGGGCAGATACGCAGTATTTT. It encodes CASSTGQGADTQYF. The chain links TRBV5-1 to TRBJ2-3; 11 nucleotides agree with TRBD1. The germline CDR1 and CDR2 sequences are SGHRS and YFSETQ. V gave up 4 bases and J gave up 4 bases; unmatched junction bases: 2. The CDR3 sequence is 14 residues long.

This rearrangement joins TRBV2 to TRBJ2-1; D possibly uses TRBD1 or TRBD2 (6 bases each). Between the trimmed V and J ends, which lost 5 bases and 8 bases, there was a span of 25 bases. The CDR3 sequence is 17 residues long. Germline V gene lookup returns CDR1 SNHLY and CDR2 FYNNEI. As DNA, the CDR3 is TGTGCCAGCAGTCTATCGGGACAATTTGCGGGATTCGATGAGCAGTTCTTC. It specifies CASSLSGQFAGFDEQFF. Filled out from reference TRBV2 and TRBJ2-1, the complete variable domain reads EPEVTQTPSHQVTQMGQEVILRCVPISNHLYFYWYRQILGQKVEFLVSFYNNEISEKSEIFDDQFSVERPDGSNFTLKIRSTKLEDSAMYFCASSLSGQFAGFDEQFFGPGTRLTVL.

V gene TRBV10-2 combines with J gene TRBJ1-5; D call uncertain. Trimming took 5 bases from V and 0 from J, leaving 5 bases between them. This CDR3 is built from 13 residues. Germline CDR1 and CDR2: WSHSY and SAAADI. This chain's CDR3 is CASSSYSNQPQHF. The CDR3, as DNA: TGCGCCAGCAGTTCATATAGCAATCAGCCCCAGCATTTT.

This clone appeared a few times. The chain is built from TRBV19 and TRBJ1-2; TRBD1 aligns across 8 bases. The junction had 4 bases not matched to a gene; V was cut back by 6 bases and J by 1 base. Germline CDR1 and CDR2: LNHDA and SQIVND (reference sequence). The CDR3 consists of 14 residues. As DNA, the CDR3 is TGTGCCAGTAGGCGTGACAGGGGTAACTATGGCTACACCTTC. Residues: CASRRDRGNYGYTF.

This chain links TRBV2 with TRBJ1-2; TRBD1 matches 9 bases. Germline CDR1 is SNHLY and CDR2 is FYNNEI. This CDR3 has 15 residues. V lost 6 bases to trimming and J lost 7 bases; unmatched junction nucleotides: 12. The DNA for the CDR3 is TGTGCCAGCAGAGCTGAGATAGGACAGGGGTCTGGCTACACCTTC. Amino acids: CASRAEIGQGSGYTF.

The CDR3, as DNA: TGTGCCAGCAGCTCTCGGGACTGGGAAAATGAGCAGTTCTTC. Encoded protein: CASSSRDWENEQFF. The chain carries TRBV11-2 and TRBJ2-1; TRBD2 is a possible D gene (6 bases). CDR1 is SGHAT and CDR2 is FQNNGV in the germline V gene. The V and J ends lost 4 bases and 7 bases respectively, with 14 bases between them. The CDR3 loop spans 14 amino acids.

The rearrangement links TRBV28 to TRBJ1-6; 9 bases are shared with TRBD1. CDR1 MDHEN and CDR2 SYDVKM come from the germline V gene. The CDR3 spans 14 residues. The junction had 4 bases not matched to a gene; V was cut back by 6 bases and J by 7 bases. Written as DNA, the CDR3 is TGTGCCAGCAGAGGGGACAGGGAGAATTCACCCCTCCACTTT. It specifies CASRGDRENSPLHF.

J is TRBJ2-7 and V is TRBV6-5; the match to TRBD2 covers 15 bases. Germline CDR1 reads MNHEY; CDR2 reads SVGAGI. The CDR3 is 15 amino acids. The junction had 3 bases not matched to a gene; V was cut back by 5 bases and J by 4 bases. DNA for the CDR3: TGTGCCAGCAGTGGGACTAGCGGGGGGATATACGAGCAGTACTTC. Translation: CASSGTSGGIYEQYF.